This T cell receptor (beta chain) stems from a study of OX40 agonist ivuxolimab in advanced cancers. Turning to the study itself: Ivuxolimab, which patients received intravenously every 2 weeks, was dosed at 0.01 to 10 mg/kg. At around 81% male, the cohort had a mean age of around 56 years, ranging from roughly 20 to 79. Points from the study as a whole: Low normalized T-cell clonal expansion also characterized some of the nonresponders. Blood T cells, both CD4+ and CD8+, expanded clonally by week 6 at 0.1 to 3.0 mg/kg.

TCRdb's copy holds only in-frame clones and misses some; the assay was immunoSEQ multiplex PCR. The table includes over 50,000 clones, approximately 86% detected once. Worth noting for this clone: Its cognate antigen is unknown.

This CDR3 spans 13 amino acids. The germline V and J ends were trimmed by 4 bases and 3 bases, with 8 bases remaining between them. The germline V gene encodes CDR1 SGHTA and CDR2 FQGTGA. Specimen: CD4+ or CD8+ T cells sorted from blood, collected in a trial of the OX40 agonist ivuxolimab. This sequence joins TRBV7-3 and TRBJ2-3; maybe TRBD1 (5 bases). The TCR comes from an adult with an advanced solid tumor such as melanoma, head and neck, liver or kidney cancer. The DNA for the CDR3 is TGTGCCAGCAGCTCAGGGAAGACAGATACGCAGTATTTT. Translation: CASSSGKTDTQYF.